Listed here are 18 T cell receptor beta chains from one sample, sequenced in a study of T cell responses to AZD1222 COVID-19 vaccine. Produced via immunoSEQ multiplex PCR; TCRdb's table is partial and in-frame only. Of around 140,000 clones detected, roughly nine tenths appear once; the ten largest clones hold just over 5%. The starting material was peripheral blood, obtained on day 0 of AZD1222 vaccination. The receptor set was obtained from an adult in good health.

The rearrangement uses TRBV7-2 and TRBJ1-3, with 7 positions matching TRBD1. CDR1 is SGHTA and CDR2 is FQGNSA in the germline V gene. The CDR3 has 13 amino acids. The trim removed 5 bases at V and 10 bases at J, leaving 8 bases unmatched. The CDR3, as DNA: TGTGCCAGCAGCCCGCGGACAGGTTCTACCATATATTTT. Translation: CASSPRTGSTIYF.

The sample holds a few counts of this clone. The V call is TRBV2, the J call TRBJ1-1; 8 bases agree with TRBD1. CDR3 length: 13 amino acids. Germline V gene lookup returns CDR1 SNHLY and CDR2 FYNNEI. With 3 bases clipped from V and 8 bases from J, the junction kept 5 bases outside the gene matches. CDR3 DNA sequence: TGTGCCAGCAGTGACAGGGGGCTTGGGGAAGCTTTCTTT. Translation: CASSDRGLGEAFF.

The table lists this clone with a count of one. The chain employs TRBV28 and TRBJ2-7, with unresolved D. The length of the CDR3 is 15 residues. From germline, CDR1 is MDHEN and CDR2 SYDVKM. Trimming removed 5 bases at V and 4 bases at J, with 18 bases between. The CDR3 is CASSTPGYRAYEQYF. The CDR3 DNA follows: TGTGCCAGCAGTACCCCCGGGTATAGGGCTTACGAGCAGTACTTC.

This chain joins TRBV4-3 and TRBJ1-2; TRBD1 aligns across 10 bases. The V gene end was trimmed by 0 bases and the J gene end by 9 bases; junction bases not matched to a gene: 4. The germline CDR1 and CDR2 sequences are LGHNA and YSLEER. The CDR3 is 14 residues long. The CDR3 region is CASSQETGGGRYTF. DNA for the CDR3: TGCGCCAGCAGCCAAGAGACAGGGGGCGGACGCTACACCTTC.

This clone was detected only a few times. V is TRBV12-5 and J is TRBJ1-2, with 9 bases identical to TRBD1. Germline loops: CDR1 LGHNT, CDR2 FRNRAP. Germline trimming cut 1 base from V and 9 bases from J; bases unmatched to any gene: 9. The CDR3 consists of 15 residues. The CDR3 here is CASGLAPGTGPSYTF. DNA of the CDR3: TGTGCTAGTGGTTTGGCCCCTGGGACAGGGCCAAGCTACACCTTC.

The chain is built from TRBV21-1 and TRBJ2-1; the table assigns TRBD2, which was not confirmed against the DNA. TRBV21-1 has pseudogene status. CDR3 length: 15 amino acids. The CDR3 nucleotides read TGTGCCAGCAGCAACCTAGCGGGAGCTTACAATGAGCAGTTCTTC. It encodes CASSNLAGAYNEQFF.

This clone was picked up a small number of times. The J gene is TRBJ1-4, the V gene TRBV5-4, with D perhaps matching TRBD1 (5 bases). Trimming left V 5 bases short and J 0 bases short, with 14 bases between. The CDR3 has 16 amino acids. Germline V gives CDR1 SGHNT, CDR2 YYREEE (reference sequence). The CDR3 here is CASRFSGDATNEKLFF. The CDR3 nucleotides are TGTGCCAGCAGGTTCTCGGGGGATGCAACTAATGAAAAACTGTTTTTT.

This clone has only one observation. The chain carries TRBV10-3 and TRBJ2-7; D not certain. The CDR3 is 14 residues long. Deletions cut 6 bases from V and 0 bases from J, with 12 bases between. Germline CDR1 reads ENHRY; CDR2 reads SYGVKD. The CDR3 DNA is TGTGCCATCAGGCCGATCCTGAGCTCCTACGAGCAGTACTTC. Translation gives CAIRPILSSYEQYF.

This clone was found a few times. The chain is built from TRBV18 and TRBJ2-2; D may correspond to TRBD1 or TRBD2 (5 bases each). V dropped 2 bases and J dropped 0 bases, with 7 bases sitting between them. Germline V gene sequence: CDR1 KGHSH, CDR2 LQKENI. This CDR3 is built from 15 residues. In DNA, the CDR3 is TGTGCCAGCTCACCAAGAGGGGCGAACACCGGGGAGCTGTTTTTT. Amino acids: CASSPRGANTGELFF.

The chain couples TRBV6-5 to TRBJ2-7, with TRBD2 matching 9 bases. The germline V gene encodes CDR1 MNHEY and CDR2 SVGAGI. CDR3 length equals 15 residues. V gave up 0 bases and J gave up 5 bases; unmatched junction bases: 5. The CDR3 is CASSYSVAGVHEQYF. The DNA of the CDR3 is TGTGCCAGCAGTTACTCAGTAGCGGGAGTCCACGAGCAGTACTTC.

The CDR3 protein is CASSLYDRNYGYTF. CDR3 nucleotide sequence: TGTGCCAGCAGCCTTTACGACAGGAACTATGGCTACACCTTC. V and J are TRBV7-9 and TRBJ1-2; D might be TRBD1 (6 bases). The V and J ends lost 5 bases and 2 bases respectively, with 12 bases between them. CDR3 length: 14 amino acids. Germline V lookup: CDR1 SEHNR, CDR2 FQNEAQ (reference sequence).

The chain recombines TRBV18 with TRBJ1-2, with 9 bases lining up with TRBD1. This CDR3 contains 13 residues. In germline, CDR1 is KGHSH, CDR2 LQKENI. Losses at the gene ends were 5 bases for V and 7 bases for J; bases not matched to a gene: 5. CDR3 in DNA: TGTGCCAGCTCAAGGGACAGGGTTGTTGGCTACACCTTC. This sequence encodes CASSRDRVVGYTF.

The chain has TRBV5-1 and TRBJ1-2, with TRBD1 as a possible D gene (6 bases). The CDR3 length is 18 residues. Trimming left V 1 base short and J 0 bases short, with 19 bases between. The germline V gene encodes CDR1 SGHRS and CDR2 YFSETQ. This CDR3 is CASSLSPQQGYPNYGYTF. The CDR3 nucleotides read TGCGCCAGCAGCTTGTCCCCGCAACAGGGATATCCTAACTATGGCTACACCTTC.

The chain combines TRBV15 with TRBJ2-3, with 7 bases matching TRBD1. This CDR3 has 12 residues. Germline lookup yields CDR1 LNHNV and CDR2 YYDKDF (reference sequence). The V and J ends lost 9 bases and 7 bases, in that order; junction bases with no gene match: 7. DNA of the CDR3: TGTGCCACGACAGGGAGTGAGAATACGCAGTATTTT. Its protein product is CATTGSENTQYF.

Comment on this clone: The same CDR3 is also encoded by other DNA sequences in this sample. This chain joins TRBV7-9 and TRBJ1-5; 11 nucleotides line up with TRBD1. Trimming at V came to 5 bases and at J to 0 bases, leaving 3 bases not matched to a gene. Germline V CDR1 and CDR2: SEHNR, FQNEAQ (reference sequence). The CDR3 is 16 residues long. Here the CDR3 reads CASSLGTGGSNQPQHF. CDR3 sequence (DNA): TGTGCCAGCAGCCTAGGGACAGGGGGTAGCAATCAGCCCCAGCATTTT. Full variable domain (outside the CDR3, taken from reference TRBV7-9 and TRBJ1-5): DTGVSQNPRHKITKRGQNVTFRCDPISEHNRLYWYRQTLGQGPEFLTYFQNEAQLEKSRLLSDRFSAERPKGSFSTLEIQRTEQGDSAMYLCASSLGTGGSNQPQHFGDGTRLSIL.

The CDR3 region is CASRGPGLAINEQFF. As DNA, the CDR3 is TGTGCCAGCAGAGGGCCGGGACTAGCGATCAATGAGCAGTTCTTC. The chain carries TRBV7-2 and TRBJ2-1; 10 bases agree with TRBD2. J lost 6 bases, V lost 6 bases, and 8 bases had no gene match. The CDR3 has 15 amino acids. Germline V gene lookup returns CDR1 SGHTA and CDR2 FQGNSA.

The chain recombines TRBV5-5 with TRBJ2-1, with TRBD2 identical over 14 bases. Germline lookup yields CDR1 SGHKS and CDR2 YYEKEE (reference sequence). The CDR3 is made up of 15 amino acids. Trimming removed 3 bases from V and 8 bases from J; junction bases left unmatched: 4. The CDR3 protein is CASSSTSGRADEQFF. As DNA, the CDR3 is TGTGCCAGCAGCTCGACTAGCGGGAGGGCCGATGAGCAGTTCTTC.

The rearrangement joins TRBV19 to TRBJ2-1; the match to TRBD2 covers 7 bases. CDR3 size: 16 residues. V was clipped by 6 bases and J by 6 bases; unmatched bases: 14. CDR1 and CDR2 from the germline V gene are LNHDA and SQIVND (reference sequence). The CDR3 reads CASRPVWASGGNEQFF. CDR3 DNA sequence: TGTGCCAGTAGGCCGGTTTGGGCTAGCGGTGGCAATGAGCAGTTCTTC.